A selection of T cell receptor beta chains follows, all from one sample in a study of lymphopenia after photon versus proton radiotherapy. The assay was immunoSEQ multiplex PCR, and TCRdb's table has in-frame clones only and misses some. Of some 170,000 clones listed, about 85% were seen once; the top ten hold approximately 4.8%. The material sequenced was peripheral blood, taken from a patient treated with photon-based radiotherapy. The receptor source for this set is a man aged 50-60 years with gastric cancer. CDR3s include the opening cysteine and the closing phenylalanine or tryptophan. The D gene is left open where the match is weak. Clone size, where shown, is once, few, many, or a class for clones that have expanded.

j_gene	d_gene	abundance	v_gene	CDR3aa	CDR3nt
TRBJ2-7	-	-	TRBV6-1	CATLLNRLYEQYF	TGTGCCACTCTCCTGAACAGACTCTACGAGCAGTACTTC
TRBJ2-3	-	-	TRBV7-8	CASSLGGQVSRDTQYF	TGTGCCAGCAGCTTAGGGGGGCAGGTGTCCAGAGATACGCAGTATTTT
TRBJ2-7	-	-	TRBV19	CASSNPPQGLFYEQYF	TGTGCCAGTAGTAACCCTCCACAAGGCCTCTTCTACGAGCAGTACTTC
TRBJ2-3	-	-	TRBV11-3	CASSLGRTDTQYF	TGTGCCAGCAGCTTAGGGCGCACAGATACGCAGTATTTT
TRBJ2-5	TRBD2	-	TRBV9	CASSVGLAGEETQYF	TGTGCCAGCAGCGTAGGACTAGCGGGAGAGGAGACCCAGTACTTC
TRBJ2-5	TRBD2	-	TRBV2	CASGKREGPQETQYF	TGTGCCAGCGGAAAGCGGGAGGGCCCCCAAGAGACCCAGTACTTC
TRBJ1-2	TRBD1	-	TRBV7-9	CASIRGGQVNYGYTF	TGTGCCAGCATCCGGGGGGGACAGGTTAACTATGGCTACACCTTC
TRBJ1-5	-	-	TRBV28	CASSLDYNQPQHF	TGTGCCAGCAGTTTGGACTACAATCAGCCCCAGCATTTT
TRBJ1-3	-	-	TRBV5-1	CASSLEGNSGNTIYF	TGCGCCAGCAGCTTGGAAGGTAACTCTGGAAACACCATATATTTT
TRBJ2-7	-	-	TRBV5-1	CASSFVLDPPSYEQYF	TGCGCCAGCAGCTTCGTACTAGACCCCCCGTCCTACGAGCAGTACTTC
TRBJ2-5	-	-	TRBV12-5	CASGLVPGEETQYF	TGTGCTAGTGGTTTGGTACCAGGGGAAGAGACCCAGTACTTC
TRBJ1-4	-	once	TRBV7-2	CASSPQRGKNEKLFF	TGTGCCAGCAGCCCCCAGCGGGGAAAGAATGAAAAACTGTTTTTT
TRBJ2-3	TRBD2	-	TRBV27	CASSFRLAGADTDTQYF	TGTGCCAGCAGTTTTCGGCTAGCGGGAGCGGACACAGATACGCAGTATTTT
TRBJ2-7	-	-	TRBV7-9	CASSLARGLNEQYF	TGTGCCAGCAGCTTAGCCAGGGGTCTGAACGAGCAGTACTTC
TRBJ2-1	-	-	TRBV5-8	CASSSQLGEQFF	TGTGCCAGCAGCTCGCAACTCGGAGAGCAGTTCTTC
TRBJ1-2	-	-	TRBV19	CASSSSTLYYGYTF	TGTGCCAGTAGTTCCTCCACCCTCTACTATGGCTACACCTTC
TRBJ2-2	-	-	TRBV30	CAGKIGTANTGELFF	TGTGCCGGAAAGATCGGGACCGCGAACACCGGGGAGCTGTTTTTT
TRBJ2-6	-	-	TRBV4-2	CASSQVGGGANVLTF	TGTGCCAGCAGCCAAGTCGGGGGTGGGGCCAACGTCCTGACTTTC
TRBJ2-7	-	-	TRBV5-4	CASSSSGGSYEQYF	TGTGCCAGCAGCTCATCAGGAGGCTCCTACGAGCAGTACTTC
TRBJ1-2	TRBD1	-	TRBV5-6	CASSFGTGGFRNYGYTF	TGTGCCAGCAGCTTTGGGACAGGGGGCTTCAGGAACTATGGCTACACCTTC
TRBJ2-1	-	few	TRBV5-5	CASSLELGLNEQFF	TGTGCCAGCAGCTTGGAACTGGGCTTGAATGAGCAGTTCTTC
TRBJ2-2	TRBD1	once	TRBV7-9	CASRQGMNLNTGELFF	TGTGCCAGCAGACAGGGGATGAACCTGAACACCGGGGAGCTGTTTTTT
TRBJ1-2	TRBD1	-	TRBV4-2	CASSLTGTANYGYTF	TGTGCCAGCAGCCTTACCGGGACAGCGAACTATGGCTACACCTTC
TRBJ1-1	-	-	TRBV20-1	CSAGNKPEAFF	TGCAGTGCTGGCAATAAGCCTGAAGCTTTCTTT
TRBJ2-1	TRBD2	-	TRBV27	CASSRLAGRSYNEQFF	TGTGCCAGCAGTCGACTAGCGGGACGGTCCTACAATGAGCAGTTCTTC
TRBJ1-2	-	-	TRBV6-1	CASSGYRVGYGYTF	TGTGCCAGCAGTGGGTACAGGGTAGGCTATGGCTACACCTTC
TRBJ2-5	TRBD2	-	TRBV25-1	CASSPGLAGSLGTQYF	TGTGCCAGCAGTCCGGGACTAGCGGGGTCCCTAGGGACCCAGTACTTC
TRBJ2-7	TRBD2	-	TRBV19	CASAQLAGAYEQYF	TGTGCCAGCGCCCAACTAGCGGGGGCCTACGAGCAGTACTTC
TRBJ2-2	TRBD2	-	TRBV18	CASSITAGAGELFF	TGTGCCAGCTCAATAACAGCGGGAGCCGGGGAGCTGTTTTTT
TRBJ1-3	-	-	TRBV6-6	CASSYSLGNTIYF	TGTGCCAGCAGTTACAGTTTGGGAAACACCATATATTTT
TRBJ2-2	-	once	TRBV7-3	CASSSPYTGELFF	TGTGCCAGCAGCTCACCGTACACCGGGGAGCTGTTTTTT
TRBJ2-6	-	-	TRBV2	CASKTSGANVLTF	TGTGCCAGCAAGACCTCTGGGGCCAACGTCCTGACTTTC
TRBJ1-1	-	-	TRBV5-1	CASSLNRANTEAFF	TGCGCCAGCAGCTTGAATCGGGCGAACACTGAAGCTTTCTTT
TRBJ2-3	TRBD2	-	TRBV7-8	CASSLDSGGRTDTQYF	TGTGCCAGCAGCTTAGATTCCGGCGGGAGAACAGATACGCAGTATTTT
TRBJ2-7	-	-	TRBV9	CASSVAWGSSYEQYF	TGTGCCAGCAGCGTAGCTTGGGGCTCCTCCTACGAGCAGTACTTC
TRBJ1-1	-	-	TRBV25-1	CASSESATENTEAFF	TGTGCCAGCAGTGAATCGGCGACAGAGAACACTGAAGCTTTCTTT
TRBJ2-2	-	few	TRBV7-8	CASSLGSNTGELFF	TGTGCCAGCAGCTTGGGGTCGAACACCGGGGAGCTGTTTTTT
TRBJ2-2	TRBD2	-	TRBV7-3	CATQLAGGVPGELFF	TGTGCCACCCAATTAGCGGGAGGAGTCCCCGGGGAGCTGTTTTTT
TRBJ2-2	-	-	TRBV19	CASRISRLRVGELFF	TGTGCCAGTAGAATTTCTAGGCTGAGGGTCGGGGAGCTGTTTTTT
TRBJ2-7	TRBD1	-	TRBV6-1	CASTVQDRGYEQYF	TGTGCCAGCACCGTCCAGGACAGGGGATACGAGCAGTACTTC
TRBJ2-2	-	-	TRBV25-1	CASSEYEKATGELFF	TGTGCCAGCAGTGAATATGAAAAGGCTACCGGGGAGCTGTTTTTT
TRBJ1-4	TRBD1	-	TRBV6-6	CASSYSSGGSEKLFF	TGTGCCAGCAGTTACTCCTCAGGGGGAAGTGAAAAACTGTTTTTT
TRBJ1-3	-	-	TRBV4-2	CASSQEAGARGNTIYF	TGTGCCAGCAGCCAAGAGGCGGGGGCGCGGGGAAACACCATATATTTT
TRBJ2-5	TRBD2	-	TRBV9	CASSVAAGGTAQETQYF	TGTGCCAGCAGCGTAGCCGCGGGGGGGACAGCTCAAGAGACCCAGTACTTC
TRBJ1-5	TRBD1	once	TRBV4-2	CASSQPGQDNQPQHF	TGTGCCAGCAGCCAACCCGGACAGGATAATCAGCCCCAGCATTTT
TRBJ1-2	TRBD1	few	TRBV5-1	CASSLARMTGRHASGYTF	TGCGCCAGCAGCTTGGCCAGAATGACAGGGAGACATGCTAGCGGCTACACCTTC
TRBJ1-1	-	-	TRBV11-2	CASRLTDNPNTEAFF	TGTGCCAGCAGGTTAACGGACAACCCTAACACTGAAGCTTTCTTT
TRBJ1-5	-	-	TRBV6-5	CASSYGRYNQPQHF	TGTGCCAGCAGTTACGGGCGGTACAATCAGCCCCAGCATTTT
TRBJ1-1	-	few	TRBV7-9	CASSFEVTEAFF	TGTGCCAGCAGCTTTGAGGTCACTGAAGCTTTCTTT
TRBJ2-3	TRBD2	-	TRBV7-2	CASSLGLAGGGGTDTQYF	TGTGCCAGCAGCTTAGGTCTAGCGGGAGGCGGCGGCACAGATACGCAGTATTTT
TRBJ2-2	-	-	TRBV5-4	CASSLEIGSNTGELFF	TGTGCCAGCAGCTTGGAGATAGGGTCGAACACCGGGGAGCTGTTTTTT
TRBJ1-2	TRBD1	-	TRBV9	CASSVDRGPGTF	TGTGCCAGCAGCGTTGACAGGGGACCGGGCACCTTC
TRBJ1-2	-	many	TRBV4-1	CASSLDRFNGYTF	TGCGCCAGCAGCCTAGACAGATTTAATGGCTACACCTTC
TRBJ2-5	-	-	TRBV7-9	CASSLGDPTQYF	TGTGCCAGCAGCTTAGGGGACCCGACCCAGTACTTC